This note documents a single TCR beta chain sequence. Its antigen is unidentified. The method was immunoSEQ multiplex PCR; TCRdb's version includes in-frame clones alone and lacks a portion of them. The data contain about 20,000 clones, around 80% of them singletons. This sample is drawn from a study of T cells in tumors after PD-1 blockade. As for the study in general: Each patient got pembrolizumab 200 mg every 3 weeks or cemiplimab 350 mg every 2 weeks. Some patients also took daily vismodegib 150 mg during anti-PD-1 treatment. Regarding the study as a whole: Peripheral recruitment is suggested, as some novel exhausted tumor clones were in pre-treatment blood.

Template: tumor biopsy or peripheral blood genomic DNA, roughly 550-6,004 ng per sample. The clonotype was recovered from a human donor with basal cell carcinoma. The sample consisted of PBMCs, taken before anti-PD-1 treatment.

The CDR3 reads CASSLMGTAQETQYF. Written as DNA, the CDR3 is TGCGCCAGCAGCTTGATGGGGACTGCCCAAGAGACCCAGTACTTC. V usage is TRBV5-1 and J usage is TRBJ2-5, with D possibly matching TRBD2 (6 bases). CDR3 length: 15 residues. Trimming stripped 1 base from V and 1 base from J, with 11 bases between. Germline-derived CDR1 and CDR2 are SGHRS and YFSETQ.